The entry that follows covers one T cell receptor beta chain sequence. The antigen remains unidentified. From the roughly 120-subject validation cohort, which was separate from the roughly 620-subject first cohort, the donors were drawn. Produced via immunoSEQ multiplex PCR; TCRdb's table is partial and in-frame only. This table has around 150,000 clones, about nine tenths appearing once. These data come from a study of cytomegalovirus exposure and HLA in healthy donors. Study-wide context: The platform used for the approximately 130 validation repertoires matched that of the approximately 640 first-cohort repertoires, a later analysis reported. Study observations and caveats: Cytomegalovirus association was listed for 170 or so TCR beta chains. Subsequent analysis of the 100 to 150 validation repertoires found a tendency for first-cohort TCR clusters to co-occur.

Material: PBMCs. The receptor was derived from a man younger than 30 in good health and CMV-seropositive.

The CDR3 is CSVESQRYVVNTEAFF. CDR3 sequence (DNA): TGCAGCGTTGAGTCCCAGCGGTACGTGGTGAACACTGAAGCTTTCTTT. The gene calls are TRBV29-1 and TRBJ1-1; D is ambiguous. This CDR3 spans 16 amino acids. Germline CDR1 is SQVTM and CDR2 is ANQGSEA. V gave up 3 bases and J gave up 0 bases, with 17 bases separating them.